Below are 12 T cell receptor beta chains sequenced from a single sample in a study of technical replicates of blood from a handful of donors. Libraries were prepared by immunoSEQ multiplex PCR; TCRdb keeps only in-frame clonotypes and omits some of them. This sample has approximately 82,000 clones; about 93% occur once, and the top ten carry 0.27%. Sequenced material: T cells isolated from PBMCs. These receptors all come from a human donor in good health.

The rearrangement links TRBV6-5 to TRBJ1-4; TRBD1 aligns across 7 bases. Germline V CDR1 and CDR2: MNHEY, SVGAGI. The CDR3 is 13 residues long. Germline trimming cut 6 bases from V and 8 bases from J; bases unmatched to any gene: 6. The CDR3: CASSYDRDEKLFF. CDR3 nucleotide sequence: TGTGCCAGCAGCTACGACAGGGACGAAAAACTGTTTTTT.

The chain combines TRBV27 with TRBJ2-3; 9 bases are a match to TRBD1. The length of the CDR3 is 14 residues. J gave up 4 bases and V 2 bases, and 1 base lay outside the gene matches. In germline, CDR1 is MNHEY, CDR2 SMNVEV (reference sequence). The CDR3 DNA is TGTGCCAGCAGTTTAGGGACAGGGCCAGATACGCAGTATTTT. It encodes CASSLGTGPDTQYF.

This clone was detected once. This sequence joins TRBV11-3 and TRBJ2-7; D is possibly TRBD2 (6 bases). Trimming removed 3 bases at V and 3 bases at J, with 15 bases between. CDR1 and CDR2 from the germline V gene are SGHNT and YENEEA. The length of the CDR3 is 15 residues. As DNA, the CDR3 is TGTGCCAGCAGCTTTGGCCGACTAGGTTTCTACGAGCAGTACTTC. This encodes CASSFGRLGFYEQYF.

V gene TRBV18 combines with J gene TRBJ1-2; TRBD1 agrees at 7 bases. The germline V gene encodes CDR1 KGHSH and CDR2 LQKENI. The length of the CDR3 is 15 residues. J gave up 6 bases and V 6 bases, and 13 bases lay outside the gene matches. This CDR3 is CASSNTGDGVDGYTF. Here the CDR3 DNA reads TGTGCCAGCTCGAATACAGGGGATGGGGTTGATGGCTACACCTTC.

J is TRBJ1-1 and V is TRBV18; 7 bases map to TRBD1. Trimming at V came to 3 bases and at J to 3 bases, leaving 7 bases not matched to a gene. This CDR3 has 15 amino acids. Germline V lookup: CDR1 KGHSH, CDR2 LQKENI. The CDR3 DNA reads TGTGCCAGCTCACCGACTACAGGGGAGTACACTGAAGCTTTCTTT. Protein sequence: CASSPTTGEYTEAFF.

The V gene is TRBV10-2, the J gene TRBJ2-7, with D possibly being TRBD2 (7 bases). Germline V gives CDR1 WSHSY, CDR2 SAAADI. V lost 5 bases and J 3 bases, leaving 17 bases between the germline ends. The CDR3 has 15 amino acids. The CDR3 DNA follows: TGCGCCAGCAGTAAGGGGGGGGAGACGGGCTACGAGCAGTACTTC. It translates to CASSKGGETGYEQYF.

The chain combines TRBV15 with TRBJ2-3, with 16 bases matching TRBD2. Trimming cost V 0 bases and J 9 bases; bases outside gene matches: 3. Germline V CDR1 and CDR2: LNHNV, YYDKDF (reference sequence). The CDR3 is made up of 16 amino acids. Here the CDR3 reads CATSREGTSGGATQYF. For the CDR3, the DNA is TGTGCCACCAGCAGAGAAGGGACTAGCGGGGGGGCGACGCAGTATTTT.

The CDR3 protein is CASSFPADIYEQYF. The CDR3 DNA is TGTGCCAGCAGCTTCCCTGCAGACATCTACGAGCAGTACTTC. V gene TRBV7-8 combines with J gene TRBJ2-7; no reliable D call. Germline V CDR1 and CDR2: SGHVS, FQNEAQ. The CDR3 extends over 14 amino acids. V dropped 3 bases and J dropped 3 bases, with 12 bases sitting between them. Full variable domain (rest looked up from reference TRBV7-8 and TRBJ2-7): GAGVSQSPRYKVAKRGQDVALRCDPISGHVSLFWYQQALGQGPEFLTYFQNEAQLDKSGLPSDRFFAERPEGSVSTLKIQRTQQEDSAVYLCASSFPADIYEQYFGPGTRLTVT.

The rearrangement uses TRBV2 and TRBJ2-1; 9 bases agree with TRBD2. V gave up 3 bases and J gave up 1 base; unmatched junction bases: 4. Germline-derived CDR1 and CDR2 are SNHLY and FYNNEI. This CDR3 has 16 amino acids. The CDR3 region has the DNA TGTGCCAGCAGTGACGCGGGGGGGCAATCCTACAATGAGCAGTTCTTC. Protein: CASSDAGGQSYNEQFF.

The genes are TRBV6-6 and TRBJ1-3; D gene unclear. The CDR3 runs 14 residues. CDR1 is MNHNY, CDR2 SVGAGI, per germline (reference sequence). Trimming removed 2 bases at V and 0 bases at J, with 5 bases between. CDR3 coding DNA: TGTGCCAGCAGTTACGCGGCCTCTGGAAACACCATATATTTT. Residues: CASSYAASGNTIYF.

The chain has TRBV2 and TRBJ1-1; D is undetermined. With 9 bases removed from V and 1 base from J, the gap between germline ends came to 18 bases. Per germline, CDR1 SNHLY and CDR2 FYNNEI. The CDR3 sequence is 15 residues long. The CDR3 sequence: CASTREEAKNTEAFF. As DNA, the CDR3 is TGTGCCAGTACGAGGGAGGAAGCGAAGAACACTGAAGCTTTCTTT.

V usage is TRBV5-1 and J usage is TRBJ1-1; weak D call: TRBD1 (5 bases). The V gene's germline CDR1 is SGHRS and CDR2 YFSETQ. There are 14 residues in the CDR3. The ends were cut back, 6 bases at V and 5 bases at J, with 17 bases in the middle. This chain's CDR3 is CASTTLVGDTEAFF. DNA of the CDR3: TGCGCCAGCACTACCTTAGTAGGGGATACTGAAGCTTTCTTT.